A single sample gave rise to the 9 T cell receptor beta chains below, sequenced in a study of control samples from healthy donors and cancer patients. Data came from immunoSEQ multiplex PCR; TCRdb stores just in-frame clones and leaves some out. The sample has about 95,000 clones, approximately 90% seen once; the top ten hold around an eighth. Sequencing was done on a sample of blood. Receptors were obtained from a woman in her seventies in good health.

The genes are TRBV5-4 and TRBJ2-5; no firm D call. From germline, CDR1 is SGHNT and CDR2 YYREEE (reference sequence). This CDR3 has 14 amino acids. Trimming took 0 bases from V and 1 from J, leaving 7 bases between them. The CDR3: CASSLDSFQETQYF. The CDR3, as DNA: TGTGCCAGCAGCTTGGACAGTTTCCAAGAGACCCAGTACTTC.

This chain joins TRBV11-2 and TRBJ1-1; TRBD1 matches at 7 bases. With 5 bases clipped from V and 1 base from J, the junction kept 1 base outside the gene matches. The germline V gene has CDR1 SGHAT and CDR2 FQNNGV. This CDR3 is built from 13 residues. DNA for the CDR3: TGTGCCAGCAGCCGGACAGGGAACACTGAAGCTTTCTTT. Protein: CASSRTGNTEAFF.

The CDR3 here is CASSKGPVATYEQFF. DNA for the CDR3: TGTGCCAGCAGCAAAGGACCAGTCGCTACCTATGAGCAGTTCTTC. The V gene is TRBV9, the J gene TRBJ2-1, with D hard to call. Trimming stripped 4 bases from V and 8 bases from J, with 19 bases between. The CDR3 extends over 15 amino acids. Per the germline V gene, CDR1 is SGDLS and CDR2 is YYNGEE.

This clone was detected only once. The gene calls are TRBV5-1 and TRBJ2-4, with D possibly called TRBD1 or TRBD2 (5 bases each). Trimming left V 0 bases short and J 3 bases short, with 7 bases between. The CDR3 has 14 amino acids. Germline CDR1 and CDR2: SGHRS and YFSETQ. CDR3 sequence (DNA): TGCGCCAGCAGCTTGGGGGGGAGCAAAAACATTCAGTACTTC. Its translation is CASSLGGSKNIQYF.

J is TRBJ1-1 and V is TRBV7-6; possible D gene TRBD1, 5 bases. The CDR3 consists of 13 residues. V was pared by 1 base and J by 4 bases, with 7 bases between. The germline gives CDR1 SGHVS, CDR2 FNYEAQ. The CDR3 region has the DNA TGTGCCAGCAGCTTAGGGCAGGGCACTGAAGCTTTCTTT. Translation: CASSLGQGTEAFF.

The rearrangement uses TRBV21-1 and TRBJ2-7; the D call of TRBD2 is as the table states it, not checked on the DNA. TRBV21-1 is a known pseudogene. This CDR3 is 13 amino acids long. CDR3: CASSKVPAGEQYF. The CDR3, as DNA: TGTGCCAGCAGCAAAGTCCCGGCGGGTGAGCAGTACTTC.

The CDR3 DNA sequence: TGTGCCAGCAGTTCCCGGACAGGGGCGGCTCAGCCCCAGCATTTT. It encodes CASSSRTGAAQPQHF. The V and J genes are TRBV2 and TRBJ1-5; 9 bases agree with TRBD1. Germline assignment: CDR1 SNHLY and CDR2 FYNNEI. The CDR3 consists of 15 residues. J lost 6 bases, V lost 5 bases, and 8 bases had no gene match.

The V gene is TRBV29-1, the J gene TRBJ1-1; D unclear. The CDR3 has 12 residues. Per germline, CDR1 SQVTM and CDR2 ANQGSEA. Deletions cut 6 bases from V and 1 base from J, with 9 bases between. CDR3: CSVDGSNTEAFF. CDR3 nucleotide sequence: TGCAGCGTGGACGGTTCGAACACTGAAGCTTTCTTT.

The chain carries TRBV6-5 and TRBJ2-4; either TRBD1 or TRBD2 may fit D (5 bases each). Germline loops: CDR1 MNHEY, CDR2 SVGAGI. Trimming pared 10 bases from V and 11 bases from J, leaving 18 bases between. This CDR3 comprises 12 residues. In nucleotides, the CDR3 is TGTGCCACCCTAGCCGACAGTTACGTTCAGTACTTC. Protein sequence: CATLADSYVQYF.